A selection of T cell receptor beta chains follows, all from one sample in a study of cytomegalovirus exposure and HLA in healthy donors. Profiled with immunoSEQ multiplex PCR; TCRdb holds only in-frame clones, not every one. The sample consists of about 360,000 clones, about nine tenths of them appearing once. Material for sequencing was PBMCs. These receptors came from a woman aged 18-29 years in good health and CMV-seronegative. CDR3s include the opening cysteine and the closing phenylalanine or tryptophan. Fields, in order: J gene, V gene, CDR3 length, CDR3 protein.

TRBJ2-2 | TRBV10-1 | 15 | CASSDGRGRSGELFF
TRBJ2-7 | TRBV5-1 | 14 | CASSLGGGSYEQYF
TRBJ1-5 | TRBV28 | 15 | CASLQPRALNQPQHF
TRBJ1-2 | TRBV10-2 | 12 | CASSEAGYGYTF
TRBJ1-1 | TRBV29-1 | 15 | CSVEDHSGGYTEAFF
TRBJ2-5 | TRBV29-1 | 13 | CSVTSGRSETQYF
TRBJ2-1 | TRBV30 | 12 | CARSGAYNEQFF
TRBJ2-7 | TRBV27 | 10 | CASSSPGTDF
TRBJ2-3 | TRBV18 | 16 | CASSPLGQGNQDTQYF
TRBJ1-4 | TRBV5-1 | 16 | CASSPIPVQGGEKLFF
TRBJ1-5 | TRBV28 | 15 | CASSVQGYSNQPQHF
TRBJ2-6 | TRBV27 | 16 | CASSFLGGTGANVLTF
TRBJ1-1 | TRBV6-1 | 13 | CASSEEVRTEAFF
TRBJ1-5 | TRBV19 | 17 | CASSTRPGTGGRQPQHF
TRBJ2-1 | TRBV19 | 14 | CASSTGSPYNEQFF
TRBJ1-6 | TRBV14 | 14 | CASSRGEHNSPLHF
TRBJ1-5 | TRBV6-5 | 13 | CASSKQGNQPQHF
TRBJ2-3 | TRBV7-8 | 14 | CASSLGASTDTQYF
TRBJ1-1 | TRBV11-2 | 16 | CASSSFQLQGDPEAFF
TRBJ1-5 | TRBV2 | 15 | CASSVEGRGNQPQHF
TRBJ2-3 | TRBV28 | 12 | CASNSGTDTQYF
TRBJ2-2 | TRBV5-6 | 19 | CASSRGGLAGAANTGELFF
TRBJ2-3 | TRBV11-2 | 15 | CASGQRGASTDTQYF
TRBJ2-1 | TRBV2 | 15 | CATPTVAGPYNEQFF
TRBJ1-2 | TRBV19 | 14 | CASKDNSRLYGYTF
TRBJ2-5 | TRBV19 | 14 | CASSAQGFQETQYF
TRBJ2-5 | TRBV9 | 17 | CASSVGASGSMAETQYF
TRBJ2-7 | TRBV27 | 13 | CASRWAHSYEQYF
TRBJ2-5 | TRBV29-1 | 13 | CSAGQGTAETQYF
TRBJ2-7 | TRBV27 | 13 | CASSLQGAHEQYF
TRBJ2-1 | TRBV20-1 | 10 | CSASMNEQFF
TRBJ1-6 | TRBV7-2 | 13 | CASSITGASPLHF
TRBJ2-7 | TRBV5-6 | 15 | CASSYWGSLPYEQYF
TRBJ1-1 | TRBV2 | 16 | CASSSDRGRIGTEAFF
TRBJ1-4 | TRBV27 | 18 | CASSLYARGASTNEKLFF
TRBJ1-4 | TRBV11-2 | 17 | CASSSFLDSPLREKLFF
TRBJ1-4 | TRBV28 | 14 | CASMRNPGSEKLFF
TRBJ2-7 | TRBV4-2 | 17 | CASSQDRVTSGRYEQYF
TRBJ2-1 | TRBV5-8 | 18 | CASSRGTSGISSYNEQFF
TRBJ2-3 | TRBV6-1 | 18 | CASSDQFSGTGWGDTQYF
TRBJ1-3 | TRBV20-1 | 11 | CSASVGNTIYF
TRBJ1-6 | TRBV19 | 14 | CASSTTGGNSPLHF